The present entry profiles one TCR beta chain with its context. No antigen is known for it. The template for TCR beta VDJ and CDR3 sequence profiling was genomic DNA. TCRdb re-analysed the reads in MiXCR, keeping a single row per CDR3 protein. The table records about 270,000 distinct CDR3 sequences, 45% to 70% of them present only once. The CDR3 is made up of 16 amino acids. After removal of 1 base from V and 0 bases from J, the junction contained 6 bases not matched to a gene. Per the germline V gene, CDR1 is SGHVS and CDR2 is FNYEAQ. This entry belongs to a study of CD8+CD57+ T cells in acquired aplastic anemia. About the study: DNA per sorted CD4+ or CD8+ sample ranged roughly 0.18 to 30 ug, averaging about 3 ug. Findings and limits, study-wide: Found in both controls and patients were around 29 CD8+ CDR3 sequences. Patients were compared with controls for CD8+ Simpson's diversity, and no significant difference emerged.

The clonotype comes from a human donor with severe aplastic anemia or a healthy control (not recorded which). The chain combines TRBV7-6 with TRBJ2-7, with 7 positions matching TRBD2. The sequenced sample was sorted CD4+, CD8+, or CD8+CD57+ T cells (not recorded which) from PBMCs. Here the CDR3 reads CASSLGPGLNSYEQYF. In DNA form, the CDR3 reads TGTGCCAGCAGCTTAGGGCCGGGACTAAACTCCTACGAGCAGTACTTC.